This TCR beta chain was sequenced during a study of T cell responses to AZD1222 COVID-19 vaccine. The CDR3 extends over 14 amino acids. V was pared by 6 bases and J by 1 base, with 12 bases between. The germline CDR1 and CDR2 sequences are SGHRS and YFSETQ. Here immunoSEQ multiplex PCR was the method, and the copy in TCRdb shows in-frame clones only, minus some. The table has 150,000 to 170,000 clones, roughly nine tenths seen once. The sequencing used peripheral blood, collected on day 0 of MenACWY control vaccination. V gene TRBV5-1 combines with J gene TRBJ2-3; a possible D gene is TRBD2 (6 bases). This TCR was sampled from an adult in good health. CDR3 protein: CASTPEGGTDTQYF. The DNA for the CDR3 is TGCGCCAGCACCCCGGAGGGTGGCACAGATACGCAGTATTTT.